The clone carrying this TCR beta chain was seen a few times. Per the original data handling: Counts of nucleated cells, estimated from reference gene primer amplification, were obtained. Assay used: immunoSEQ multiplex PCR; TCRdb lists only in-frame clones, some missing. Clonal size and the V and J genes are those of that table, whereas D and trimming came from the DNA. The sample consists of about 36,000 clones, nearly 90% of them appearing once. The germline gives CDR1 MNHEY, CDR2 SVGEGT. The CDR3 is 12 amino acids. V gave up 3 bases and J gave up 5 bases, with 8 bases separating them. The data derive from a study of blood T cell repertoires in COVID-19. Study-wide background: Acute and convalescent COVID-19 specimens originated in the United States, Italy and Spain. From T cells, B-cell-depleted T cells, or PBMCs came the material, which was cDNA or gDNA.

V gene TRBV6-2 or TRBV6-3 combines with J gene TRBJ2-7; no definite D call. This TCR was recovered from a man aged 55-75 years with active or convalescent COVID-19. Material for sequencing was peripheral blood. DNA for the CDR3: TGTGCCAGCAGTTATTCTACCCACGAGCAGTACTTC. Translating gives CASSYSTHEQYF.